This TCR beta chain derives from a study of blood T cell repertoires in COVID-19. Trimming cost V 1 base and J 2 bases; bases outside gene matches: 1. CDR3 length: 15 residues. The germline V gene encodes CDR1 MGHRA and CDR2 YSYEKL. Here immunoSEQ multiplex PCR was the method, and the copy in TCRdb shows in-frame clones only, minus some. The data contain approximately 200,000 clones, about 88% of them singletons. Sequencing was done on a sample of peripheral blood. The receptor was derived from a woman aged 55-69 years with acute or convalescent COVID-19. This chain links TRBV4-1 with TRBJ2-7; the match to TRBD2 covers 11 bases. CDR3 DNA sequence: TGCGCCAGCAGCCAAGGACTAGCGGGACCCTACGAGCAGTACTTC. It translates to CASSQGLAGPYEQYF.